These 28 T cell receptor beta chains were all obtained from the same sample, sequenced in a study of shared clonotypes between healthy human individuals. Sequenced by immunoSEQ multiplex PCR; TCRdb stores in-frame clones only, minus some. The sample consists of some 320,000 clones, roughly 84% of them appearing once. Sequencing was carried out using memory CD8+ T cells sorted from blood. Documented subset: CD45RO+ cells pooled with CCR7-negative TemRA cells. The receptors were gathered from a man aged 18 to 29 in good health.

The chain has TRBV7-9 and TRBJ1-2, with a tentative D call TRBD1 (5 bases). V was cut by 0 bases and J by 4 bases, with 9 bases left in between. Per the germline V gene, CDR1 is SEHNR and CDR2 is FQNEAQ (reference sequence). CDR3 length: 14 residues. The CDR3 sequence is CASSLAGQGYGYTF. In DNA, the CDR3 is TGTGCCAGCAGCTTAGCGGGGCAAGGCTATGGCTACACCTTC.

The chain employs TRBV27 and TRBJ2-7; the D is unclear. From germline, CDR1 is MNHEY and CDR2 SMNVEV (reference sequence). This CDR3 spans 15 amino acids. Trimming left V 5 bases short and J 2 bases short, with 16 bases between. The DNA of the CDR3 is TGTGCCAGCAGTCCCACTACCCTTGTGCCCTACGAGCAGTACTTC. Its protein product is CASSPTTLVPYEQYF.

This rearrangement joins TRBV29-1 to TRBJ2-1; 12 bases line up with TRBD2. CDR1 SQVTM and CDR2 ANQGSEA come from the germline V gene. The CDR3 contains 17 residues. The junction had 4 bases not matched to a gene; V was cut back by 1 base and J by 0 bases. This chain's CDR3 is CSVEGLAGGSSYNEQFF. The CDR3 bases are TGCAGCGTTGAAGGGCTAGCGGGAGGGAGCTCCTACAATGAGCAGTTCTTC.

The CDR3 protein is CASSEPGTGDRWEQYF. As DNA, the CDR3 is TGCGCCAGCAGTGAGCCAGGGACAGGGGACCGTTGGGAGCAGTACTTC. The chain is built from TRBV10-2 and TRBJ2-7; 10 nucleotides line up with TRBD1. Trimming at V came to 2 bases and at J to 7 bases, leaving 11 bases not matched to a gene. The CDR3 consists of 16 residues. Germline V gives CDR1 WSHSY, CDR2 SAAADI.

The chain is built from TRBV27 and TRBJ2-7; 7 bases align to TRBD2. Losses at the gene ends were 3 bases for V and 7 bases for J; bases not matched to a gene: 18. CDR3 size: 17 residues. Germline CDR1 and CDR2: MNHEY and SMNVEV (reference sequence). CDR3 loop: CASSFGRYRREKNEQYF. The CDR3 DNA reads as TGTGCCAGCAGTTTTGGCCGTTATCGGCGGGAGAAGAATGAGCAGTACTTC.

The chain uses TRBV11-2 and TRBJ2-7; unclear D gene. Germline CDR1 is SGHAT and CDR2 is FQNNGV. This CDR3 contains 12 residues. V was shortened by 5 bases and J by 5 bases, with 10 bases between the two germline ends. The CDR3 nucleotides are TGTGCCAGCAGCCCCGGAAATAACGAGCAGTACTTC. As protein: CASSPGNNEQYF.

This clone has a single count. The J gene is TRBJ2-1, the V gene TRBV6-5, with 7 bases identical to TRBD2. The V segment lost 2 bases and the J segment 8 bases; nucleotides outside the gene matches: 3. The CDR3 is 13 residues long. Germline CDR1 reads MNHEY; CDR2 reads SVGAGI. The CDR3 sequence: CASSYNGGDEQFF. In DNA, the CDR3 is TGTGCCAGCAGTTACAATGGGGGGGATGAGCAGTTCTTC.

V is TRBV12-5 and J is TRBJ2-1, with D perhaps matching TRBD1 or TRBD2 (6 bases each). Per germline, CDR1 LGHNT and CDR2 FRNRAP. CDR3 length: 15 amino acids. V lost 7 bases, J lost 8 bases, and 21 bases lay in between. CDR3 nucleotides: TGTGCTAGTGCCCCTCTGGGGGGCATCGTCGATGAGCAGTTCTTC. It codes for CASAPLGGIVDEQFF.

V and J are TRBV27 and TRBJ2-7; D is unresolved. The CDR3 has 15 amino acids. Germline V gives CDR1 MNHEY, CDR2 SMNVEV (reference sequence). With 6 bases removed from V and 4 bases from J, the gap between germline ends came to 19 bases. The CDR3: CASRTYRKVVYEQYF. The CDR3 DNA reads TGTGCCAGCAGAACTTACCGGAAGGTAGTGTACGAGCAGTACTTC.

A few counts support this clone. The rearrangement uses TRBV11-2 and TRBJ2-3; D unclear. V shed 8 bases and J shed 2 bases, with 11 bases lying between them. Germline V gene lookup returns CDR1 SGHAT and CDR2 FQNNGV. The CDR3 is made up of 13 amino acids. Here the CDR3 DNA reads TGTGCCAGCGTGTTACCCGACACAGATACGCAGTATTTT. Protein: CASVLPDTDTQYF.

The V and J genes are TRBV13 and TRBJ2-7; D uncertain. The CDR3 consists of 13 residues. Germline V CDR1 and CDR2: PRHDT, FYEKMQ (reference sequence). The V gene lost 0 bases and the J gene lost 3 bases, with 6 bases spanning the gap. DNA for the CDR3: TGTGCCAGCAGCTTAGGCCTAAGCTACGAGCAGTACTTC. Protein: CASSLGLSYEQYF.

This clone appeared once. The chain is built from TRBV11-2 and TRBJ1-5; D call uncertain. The germline gives CDR1 SGHAT, CDR2 FQNNGV. V shed 1 base and J shed 4 bases, with 11 bases lying between them. This CDR3 comprises 15 residues. CDR3 amino acids: CASSLVHGRNQPQHF. DNA for the CDR3: TGTGCCAGCAGCTTAGTCCACGGCAGAAATCAGCCCCAGCATTTT.

This sequence joins TRBV28 and TRBJ1-5; no clear D. With 4 bases removed from V and 4 bases from J, the gap between germline ends came to 17 bases. The CDR3 length is 16 residues. Per germline, CDR1 MDHEN and CDR2 SYDVKM. CDR3 in DNA: TGTGCCAGCAGTTCACCCTTTAGGACGGGAAATCAGCCCCAGCATTTT. Residues: CASSSPFRTGNQPQHF.

The chain joins TRBV19 to TRBJ1-5; tentatively, D is TRBD1 (5 bases). Germline V gene sequence: CDR1 LNHDA, CDR2 SQIVND (reference sequence). V shed 5 bases and J shed 0 bases, with 23 bases lying between them. The CDR3 covers 19 residues. CDR3 sequence reads: CASSPSPPGLVYSNQPQHF. CDR3 DNA sequence: TGTGCCAGTAGTCCCTCTCCCCCAGGGCTGGTATATAGCAATCAGCCCCAGCATTTT.

V usage is TRBV30 and J usage is TRBJ1-6; unclear D gene. Germline V lookup: CDR1 GTSNPN, CDR2 SVGIG (reference sequence). The ends were cut back, 0 bases at V and 8 bases at J, with 11 bases in the middle. The CDR3 totals 14 residues. The CDR3 here is CAWSVNRGDSPLHF. CDR3 DNA sequence: TGTGCCTGGAGTGTCAACCGGGGAGATTCACCCCTCCACTTT.

The V call is TRBV6-6, the J call TRBJ2-1; TRBD2 might be the D (6 bases). Germline V CDR1 and CDR2: MNHNY, SVGAGI (reference sequence). V was pared by 5 bases and J by 8 bases, with 19 bases between. This CDR3 is built from 15 residues. The CDR3 DNA follows: TGTGCCAGCAGTATCGCGGGAAATGATATAGATGAGCAGTTCTTC. This codes for CASSIAGNDIDEQFF.

V and J are TRBV4-2 and TRBJ1-6; D is unclear. Trimming stripped 4 bases from V and 6 bases from J, with 22 bases between. Germline V CDR1 and CDR2: LGHNA, YNFKEQ. This CDR3 has 18 amino acids. The CDR3 is CASSPTFLWESANSPLHF. CDR3 in DNA: TGTGCCAGCAGCCCGACCTTCCTCTGGGAGAGCGCTAATTCACCCCTCCACTTT.

This rearrangement joins TRBV19 to TRBJ2-7; TRBD2 might be the D (5 bases). Germline V gene data show CDR1 as LNHDA and CDR2 as SQIVND (reference sequence). The CDR3 contains 14 residues. The V end lost 5 bases, the J end lost 0 bases, and 11 bases lay between the germline ends. Here the CDR3 DNA reads TGTGCCAGTAGTTGGACGGGATCCTCCTACGAGCAGTACTTC. Its protein is CASSWTGSSYEQYF. Full variable domain (remainder filled in from reference TRBV19 and TRBJ2-7): DGGITQSPKYLFRKEGQNVTLSCEQNLNHDAMYWYRQDPGQGLRLIYYSQIVNDFQKGDIAEGYSVSREKKESFPLTVTSAQKNPTAFYLCASSWTGSSYEQYFGPGTRLTVT.

The chain recombines TRBV7-9 with TRBJ1-2; weak D call: TRBD1 (6 bases). In germline, CDR1 is SEHNR, CDR2 FQNEAQ (reference sequence). This CDR3 contains 15 residues. Trimming pared 8 bases from V and 6 bases from J, leaving 22 bases between. CDR3 loop: CASVPLGAGDDGYTF. DNA of the CDR3: TGTGCCAGCGTGCCCTTAGGGGCAGGGGATGATGGCTACACCTTC.

The chain combines TRBV18 with TRBJ2-7; 7 bases align to TRBD1. CDR1 is KGHSH and CDR2 is LQKENI in the germline V gene. This CDR3 is built from 17 residues. V lost 5 bases, J lost 4 bases, and 17 bases stayed unmatched. CDR3 sequence (DNA): TGTGCCAGCTCATTAGCCGGGACAGACGGGAAAGGGTACGAGCAGTACTTC. Its translation is CASSLAGTDGKGYEQYF. Complete variable domain (other parts from reference TRBV18 and TRBJ2-7): NAGVMQNPRHLVRRRGQEARLRCSPMKGHSHVYWYRQLPEEGLKFMVYLQKENIIDESGMPKERFSAEFPKEGPSILRIQQVVRGDSAAYFCASSLAGTDGKGYEQYFGPGTRLTVT.

J is TRBJ2-3 and V is TRBV10-3; 8 positions agree with TRBD1. The CDR3 extends over 13 amino acids. Germline CDR1 and CDR2: ENHRY and SYGVKD. Germline trimming cut 8 bases from V and 3 bases from J; bases unmatched to any gene: 4. CDR3 nucleotide sequence: TGTGCCATCTCACAGGGGGAAACAGATACGCAGTATTTT. This codes for CAISQGETDTQYF.

V gene TRBV29-1 combines with J gene TRBJ2-5; 8 bases agree with TRBD1. Germline V gene lookup returns CDR1 SQVTM and CDR2 ANQGSEA. The CDR3 spans 19 residues. With V trimmed by 2 bases and J by 1 base, 18 bases remained unmatched. CDR3 residues: CSVEIVYFRTGSSQETQYF. The CDR3 bases are TGCAGCGTTGAAATAGTATACTTTAGGACAGGGAGTTCCCAAGAGACCCAGTACTTC.

This clone was counted between two and nine times. The chain is built from TRBV23-1 and TRBJ2-6; perhaps TRBD1 as D (5 bases). TRBV23-1 is annotated as an ORF whose role is uncertain. This CDR3 spans 19 amino acids. With 9 bases removed from V and 0 bases from J, the gap between germline ends came to 24 bases. DNA of the CDR3: TGCGCCAGTCCGGGCCAGGGAACCAAACATTACTCTGGGGCCAACGTCCTGACTTTC. It codes for CASPGQGTKHYSGANVLTF.

The chain uses TRBV6-1 and TRBJ1-5; D is ambiguous. Germline V gives CDR1 MNHNS, CDR2 SASEGT. V was cut by 3 bases and J by 3 bases, with 9 bases left in between. The CDR3 is 14 residues long. CDR3 in amino acids: CASSDPVNNQPQHF. In DNA form, the CDR3 reads TGTGCCAGCAGTGATCCAGTGAACAATCAGCCCCAGCATTTT.

This rearrangement joins TRBV14 to TRBJ2-7; TRBD2 aligns across 7 bases. This CDR3 comprises 15 residues. Germline lookup yields CDR1 SGHDN and CDR2 FVKESK. Trimming removed 1 base from V and 2 bases from J; junction bases left unmatched: 5. The CDR3 sequence is CASSQAAGVTYEQYF. The CDR3 region has the DNA TGTGCCAGCAGCCAAGCTGCGGGGGTCACCTACGAGCAGTACTTC.

CDR3: CASSVDFGTEAFF. In nucleotides, the CDR3 is TGTGCCAGCAGCGTAGATTTCGGCACTGAAGCTTTCTTT. The chain carries TRBV9 and TRBJ1-1; D gene uncertain. V lost 0 bases and J 4 bases, leaving 7 bases between the germline ends. Germline V gives CDR1 SGDLS, CDR2 YYNGEE. This CDR3 has 13 amino acids.

The rearrangement uses TRBV30 and TRBJ2-7; weak D call: TRBD1 (5 bases). CDR3 length: 11 residues. Germline V gives CDR1 GTSNPN, CDR2 SVGIG (reference sequence). The germline V and J ends were trimmed by 3 bases and 5 bases, with 8 bases remaining between them. For the CDR3, the DNA is TGTGCCTGGAGCTGGGGCGACGAGCAGTACTTC. Translated: CAWSWGDEQYF.

This chain connects TRBV9 to TRBJ2-1; the D gene could be TRBD1 or TRBD2 (5 bases each). CDR3 size: 15 residues. Germline assignment: CDR1 SGDLS and CDR2 YYNGEE. The V gene lost 4 bases and the J gene lost 5 bases, with 16 bases spanning the gap. The CDR3 loop is CASSPWDDLNNEQFF. CDR3 DNA sequence: TGTGCCAGCAGCCCCTGGGACGATCTGAACAATGAGCAGTTCTTC.